This TCR beta chain was recorded in a study of cytomegalovirus exposure and HLA in healthy donors. About the research overall: There were 85 million or so unique TCRs (from HLA-typed donors) in an early data release.

In the PCR, 60 Vbeta and 13 Jbeta primers were used. Sequencing used immunoSEQ multiplex PCR; TCRdb keeps in-frame clones, though not all of them. The data contain 150,000 to 200,000 clones, roughly 79% of them singletons. Study conclusions and caveats: Later work found that TCR association rates differed between HLA loci; DRB1 had the most and HLA-C the fewest. A later analysis linked a missense variant in DCLRE1C to the trimming of TCR beta V and J genes.

This clone was detected once. Antigen specificity is unknown. This CDR3 is built from 14 residues. Germline V lookup: CDR1 SGHAT, CDR2 FQNNGV. Deletions cut 6 bases from V and 2 bases from J, with 13 bases between. The source is a woman between 18 and 29 years old in good health and CMV-seropositive. V usage is TRBV11-2 and J usage is TRBJ1-2; D remains ambiguous. Sequenced material: PBMCs. The CDR3 DNA follows: TGTGCCAGCAGGAGTATCAAGTCAAACTATGGCTACACCTTC. Its protein is CASRSIKSNYGYTF.